The rows below give T cell receptor beta chains drawn from one sample of a study of T cell changes during pregnancy in multiple sclerosis. Only in-frame clones appear in the TCRdb table, and some are missing; sequencing was by immunoSEQ multiplex PCR. The sample lists roughly 35,000 clones; roughly nine tenths were seen once. The specimen comprised CD8+ T cells from peripheral blood mononuclear cells, sampled before pregnancy. These receptors all stem from a female donor with multiple sclerosis, enrolled in a pregnancy study. Each CDR3 is given with its conserved first and last residue. The D gene is left open where the match is weak. Clone size is given for some rows only: seen once, a few or many times, or a class if the clone is expanded.

v_call: TRBV4-2
d_call: TRBD1
j_call: TRBJ1-1
clone_size: -
cdr3_nt: TGTGCCAGCAGCCAAGATTGGGCCACCGGGACAGGGGGAACTGAAGCTTTCTTT
cdr3_aa: CASSQDWATGTGGTEAFF

v_call: TRBV19
d_call: -
j_call: TRBJ2-7
clone_size: -
cdr3_nt: TGTGCCAGTAGCGGACAATACCTCTCCTACGAGCAGTACTTC
cdr3_aa: CASSGQYLSYEQYF

v_call: TRBV6-6
d_call: -
j_call: TRBJ2-1
clone_size: -
cdr3_nt: TGTGCCAGCAGTCAAACTAGTTTCCCCTACAATGAGCAGTTCTTC
cdr3_aa: CASSQTSFPYNEQFF

v_call: TRBV6-1
d_call: -
j_call: TRBJ2-7
clone_size: -
cdr3_nt: TGTGCCAGCAGTGAGCGGGCGGCCAGCTCCTACGAGCAGTACTTC
cdr3_aa: CASSERAASSYEQYF

v_call: TRBV6-1
d_call: TRBD2
j_call: TRBJ2-7
clone_size: -
cdr3_nt: TGTGCCAGCAGGACGGGGGGTCTCGACGAGCAGTACTTC
cdr3_aa: CASRTGGLDEQYF

v_call: TRBV27
d_call: -
j_call: TRBJ2-6
clone_size: -
cdr3_nt: TGTGCCACCTCTCAGGAGGCGACTCTCGGGGCCAACGTCCTGACTTTC
cdr3_aa: CATSQEATLGANVLTF

v_call: TRBV5-4
d_call: -
j_call: TRBJ1-3
clone_size: -
cdr3_nt: TGTGCCAGCAGCTTCGGGACTGGAAACACCATATATTTT
cdr3_aa: CASSFGTGNTIYF

v_call: TRBV27
d_call: -
j_call: TRBJ1-1
clone_size: -
cdr3_nt: TGTGCCAGCAGTTACAGGGTGGGGAACACTGAAGCTTTCTTT
cdr3_aa: CASSYRVGNTEAFF

v_call: TRBV4-3
d_call: -
j_call: TRBJ1-1
clone_size: -
cdr3_nt: TGCGCCAGCAGCCAAGTAAGGGGACTCACTGAAGCTTTCTTT
cdr3_aa: CASSQVRGLTEAFF

v_call: TRBV19
d_call: -
j_call: TRBJ2-7
clone_size: -
cdr3_nt: TGTGCCAGTAGTATCGGCAGTTCGGGATACGAGCAGTACTTC
cdr3_aa: CASSIGSSGYEQYF

v_call: TRBV14
d_call: -
j_call: TRBJ1-1
clone_size: few
cdr3_nt: TGTGCCAGCAGCCACGGGGGTGCCTTAGGTACTGAAGCTTTCTTT
cdr3_aa: CASSHGGALGTEAFF

v_call: TRBV30
d_call: -
j_call: TRBJ2-3
clone_size: -
cdr3_nt: TGTGCCTGGAGTGACGTAAGTTATTCTAAGGACAGCTGGGATACGCAGTATTTT
cdr3_aa: CAWSDVSYSKDSWDTQYF

v_call: TRBV12-5
d_call: TRBD1
j_call: TRBJ1-3
clone_size: -
cdr3_nt: TGTGCTAGTGGTTTGGTCCTGACAGGGAAAGAGGGAAACACCATATATTTT
cdr3_aa: CASGLVLTGKEGNTIYF

v_call: TRBV4-1
d_call: -
j_call: TRBJ2-3
clone_size: once
cdr3_nt: TGCGCCAGCAGCCACGGGAGCACAGATACGCAGTATTTT
cdr3_aa: CASSHGSTDTQYF

v_call: TRBV2
d_call: TRBD1
j_call: TRBJ1-5
clone_size: -
cdr3_nt: TGTGCCAGCAGTGAAGCGACAGGGGATCAGCCCCAGCATTTT
cdr3_aa: CASSEATGDQPQHF

v_call: TRBV4-1
d_call: TRBD2
j_call: TRBJ2-5
clone_size: -
cdr3_nt: TGCGCCAGCAGCCAAGAGACTAGCGGGGGCCGAAGCGGGACCCAGTACTTC
cdr3_aa: CASSQETSGGRSGTQYF

v_call: TRBV5-1
d_call: -
j_call: TRBJ1-1
clone_size: -
cdr3_nt: TGCGCCAACAGCTTTTCTAACACTGAAGCTTTCTTT
cdr3_aa: CANSFSNTEAFF

v_call: TRBV5-4
d_call: TRBD2
j_call: TRBJ2-7
clone_size: -
cdr3_nt: TGTGCTAGTGGGCCGGGACTAGCTTCCGAGCAGTACTTC
cdr3_aa: CASGPGLASEQYF

v_call: TRBV10-2
d_call: TRBD1
j_call: TRBJ1-2
clone_size: medium-sized
cdr3_nt: TGCGCCAGCAGTGTCTCTACAGGGGGCTCGGATGGCTACACCTTC
cdr3_aa: CASSVSTGGSDGYTF

v_call: TRBV7-9
d_call: -
j_call: TRBJ1-4
clone_size: -
cdr3_nt: TGTGCCAGCAGCCCGGGTGGCAGAACTAATGAAAAACTGTTTTTT
cdr3_aa: CASSPGGRTNEKLFF

v_call: TRBV18
d_call: TRBD1
j_call: TRBJ1-1
clone_size: -
cdr3_nt: TGTGCCAGCTCACCCGTAGACAGGGGCGACACTGAAGCTTTCTTT
cdr3_aa: CASSPVDRGDTEAFF

v_call: TRBV29-1
d_call: TRBD1
j_call: TRBJ1-2
clone_size: -
cdr3_nt: TGCAGCGTTGAAGATCTTTACAGGGGGGGGTATGGCTACACCTTC
cdr3_aa: CSVEDLYRGGYGYTF

v_call: TRBV4-2
d_call: -
j_call: TRBJ2-7
clone_size: -
cdr3_nt: TGTGCCAGCAGCCAAGATCAAGAGGGACACATCTACGAGCAGTACTTC
cdr3_aa: CASSQDQEGHIYEQYF

v_call: TRBV7-8
d_call: TRBD2
j_call: TRBJ2-7
clone_size: -
cdr3_nt: TGTGCCAGCAGTCCCCTAGCGGGAGACTCCTACGAGCAGTACTTC
cdr3_aa: CASSPLAGDSYEQYF

v_call: TRBV27
d_call: TRBD1
j_call: TRBJ2-7
clone_size: -
cdr3_nt: TGTGCCAGCAGTTTAGGGACAGGGGGGGTCTACGAGCAGTACTTC
cdr3_aa: CASSLGTGGVYEQYF

v_call: TRBV5-1
d_call: TRBD1
j_call: TRBJ1-6
clone_size: -
cdr3_nt: TGCGCCAGCAGCTTGTGGGGGAGCGGGACAGGGGGTTTCGATTCACCCCTCCACTTT
cdr3_aa: CASSLWGSGTGGFDSPLHF

v_call: TRBV13
d_call: TRBD2
j_call: TRBJ2-3
clone_size: -
cdr3_nt: TGTGCCAGCAGCTCATCGGCCGGGAGGGCCCCCACAGATACGCAGTATTTT
cdr3_aa: CASSSSAGRAPTDTQYF

v_call: TRBV5-1
d_call: -
j_call: TRBJ1-1
clone_size: -
cdr3_nt: TGCGCCAGCAGCTTGGAAACAGGGTGGAACACTGAAGCTTTCTTT
cdr3_aa: CASSLETGWNTEAFF

v_call: TRBV5-1
d_call: -
j_call: TRBJ1-1
clone_size: few
cdr3_nt: TGCGCCAGCAGCTTGGTGGCAGGGGTGAACACTGAAGCTTTCTTT
cdr3_aa: CASSLVAGVNTEAFF

v_call: TRBV6-5
d_call: TRBD2
j_call: TRBJ2-7
clone_size: -
cdr3_nt: TGTGCCACGCGACTAGCGGATTCCTACGAGCAGTACTTC
cdr3_aa: CATRLADSYEQYF

v_call: TRBV19
d_call: -
j_call: TRBJ1-1
clone_size: once
cdr3_nt: TGTGCCAGTAGTATAGGGCAGGGATTGAACACTGAAGCTTTCTTT
cdr3_aa: CASSIGQGLNTEAFF

v_call: TRBV2
d_call: -
j_call: TRBJ2-5
clone_size: -
cdr3_nt: TGTGCCAGCAGTGAAGCGCTCTCCGCAGGGCGCGAGACCCAGTACTTC
cdr3_aa: CASSEALSAGRETQYF

v_call: TRBV6-5
d_call: -
j_call: TRBJ1-5
clone_size: -
cdr3_nt: TGTGCCAGCAGTAAAAGGGGCAGCCTATGGCCCCAGCATTTT
cdr3_aa: CASSKRGSLWPQHF

v_call: TRBV5-1
d_call: -
j_call: TRBJ2-3
clone_size: medium-sized
cdr3_nt: TGCGCCAGCAGCTTGTGGTACGGAGGTAGCACAGATACGCAGTATTTT
cdr3_aa: CASSLWYGGSTDTQYF

v_call: TRBV5-1
d_call: -
j_call: TRBJ1-4
clone_size: -
cdr3_nt: TGCGCCAGCAGCTTGGATGGGGCCGATGAAAAACTGTTTTTT
cdr3_aa: CASSLDGADEKLFF

v_call: TRBV7-9
d_call: TRBD2
j_call: TRBJ2-7
clone_size: -
cdr3_nt: TGTGCCAGCAGCCGGGGGGAGGCAGGGTTGTACGACGAGCAGTACTTC
cdr3_aa: CASSRGEAGLYDEQYF

v_call: TRBV6-5
d_call: TRBD2
j_call: TRBJ2-1
clone_size: -
cdr3_nt: TGTGCCAGCAGTCAGATGAGCGGGGGGTACAATGAGCAGTTCTTC
cdr3_aa: CASSQMSGGYNEQFF

v_call: TRBV7-3
d_call: -
j_call: TRBJ2-7
clone_size: -
cdr3_nt: TGTGCCAGCAGTCCCGGGACGGGAGCCTACGAGCAGTACTTC
cdr3_aa: CASSPGTGAYEQYF

v_call: TRBV30
d_call: -
j_call: TRBJ2-1
clone_size: -
cdr3_nt: TGTGCCTGGAGTGTCGCAAGGAGTCGGCGGTTCTTC
cdr3_aa: CAWSVARSRRFF

v_call: TRBV27
d_call: TRBD2
j_call: TRBJ2-1
clone_size: -
cdr3_nt: TGTGCCAGCATCGGGGCTAGCGGGACTAACAATGAGCAGTTCTTC
cdr3_aa: CASIGASGTNNEQFF

v_call: TRBV4-3
d_call: -
j_call: TRBJ1-1
clone_size: -
cdr3_nt: TGCGCCAGCAGCCAAGATCTGGGGGGATCTGAAGCTTTCTTT
cdr3_aa: CASSQDLGGSEAFF

v_call: TRBV4-3
d_call: -
j_call: TRBJ2-7
clone_size: -
cdr3_nt: TGCGCCAGCAGCCAAGGACTACTCAATACCTACGAGCAGTACTTC
cdr3_aa: CASSQGLLNTYEQYF

v_call: TRBV7-6
d_call: -
j_call: TRBJ1-1
clone_size: -
cdr3_nt: TGTGCCAGCAGCCCGAGGATCAGGGCTGGTGGGAACACTGAAGCTTTCTTT
cdr3_aa: CASSPRIRAGGNTEAFF

v_call: TRBV9
d_call: TRBD1
j_call: TRBJ1-2
clone_size: once
cdr3_nt: TGTGCCAGCAGCCGCAGGCAGGGGGCGCCGGTTTATGGAGTTGCTATAACGGGCTACACCTTC
cdr3_aa: CASSRRQGAPVYGVAITGYTF

v_call: TRBV27
d_call: TRBD1
j_call: TRBJ2-3
clone_size: -
cdr3_nt: TGTGCCAGCAGTTTCCGGGACAGGGGTACAGATACGCAGTATTTT
cdr3_aa: CASSFRDRGTDTQYF

v_call: TRBV13
d_call: -
j_call: TRBJ1-2
clone_size: -
cdr3_nt: TGTGCCAGCAGCTTATGGGCAGAAAGCTATGGCTACACCTTC
cdr3_aa: CASSLWAESYGYTF

v_call: TRBV28
d_call: -
j_call: TRBJ1-4
clone_size: once
cdr3_nt: TGTGCCAGCAGATACGCAGGGGCAACGGCTAATGAAAAACTGTTTTTT
cdr3_aa: CASRYAGATANEKLFF

v_call: TRBV7-2
d_call: TRBD2
j_call: TRBJ2-1
clone_size: -
cdr3_nt: TGTGCCAGCAGCCCCGAGGCGGGAGTTCGTGTTTACAATGAGCAGTTCTTC
cdr3_aa: CASSPEAGVRVYNEQFF

v_call: TRBV19
d_call: -
j_call: TRBJ2-1
clone_size: -
cdr3_nt: TGTGCCAGTAGTATAGGGGCGATCAATGAGCAGTTCTTC
cdr3_aa: CASSIGAINEQFF

v_call: TRBV9
d_call: -
j_call: TRBJ1-5
clone_size: -
cdr3_nt: TGTGCCAGCAGCCCCGGCACGGGGGGAGGGAATCAGCCCCAGCATTTT
cdr3_aa: CASSPGTGGGNQPQHF

v_call: TRBV6-5
d_call: -
j_call: TRBJ2-4
clone_size: -
cdr3_nt: TGTGCCAGCCCCCCCGCAGTGTGCTTCAAAAACATTCAGTACTTC
cdr3_aa: CASPPAVCFKNIQYF

v_call: TRBV2
d_call: TRBD1
j_call: TRBJ1-4
clone_size: -
cdr3_nt: TGTGCCAGCAGCCAACAGGGGGCAGGAGACGAAAAACTGTTTTTT
cdr3_aa: CASSQQGAGDEKLFF